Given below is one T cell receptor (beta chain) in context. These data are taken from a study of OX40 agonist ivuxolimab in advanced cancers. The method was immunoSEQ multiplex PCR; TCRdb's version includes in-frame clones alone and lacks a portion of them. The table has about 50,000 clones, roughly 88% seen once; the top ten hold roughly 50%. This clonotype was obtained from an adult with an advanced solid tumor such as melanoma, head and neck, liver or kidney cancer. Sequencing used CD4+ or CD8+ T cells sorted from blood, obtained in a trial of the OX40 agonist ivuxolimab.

The CDR3 spells CASSLGTGSGYTF. The CDR3 DNA is TGTGCCAGCAGTTTAGGGACAGGGTCTGGCTACACCTTC. This rearrangement joins TRBV27 to TRBJ1-2, with 9 nucleotides matching TRBD1. This CDR3 is 13 amino acids long. CDR1 is MNHEY, CDR2 SMNVEV, per germline (reference sequence). The J segment lost 7 bases and the V segment lost 2 bases, leaving 2 bases of the junction unmatched.